The 16 T cell receptor beta chains listed next were all sequenced from one sample in a study of cytomegalovirus exposure and HLA in healthy donors. The PCR employed 60 Vbeta primers together with 13 Jbeta primers. Sequencing was performed with immunoSEQ multiplex PCR; in TCRdb, only in-frame clones are kept and a portion is missing. The table includes about 82,000 clones, around 82% detected once. Specimen: PBMCs. The source of these receptors is a man aged 50 to 59 in good health and CMV-seronegative.

Comment on this clone: This sample also contains other DNA sequences that code for the same CDR3. The DNA for the CDR3 is TGCGCCAGCAGCTTGGACGGACAGGGGGGCTCCGGGGAGCTGTTTTTT. Translation: CASSLDGQGGSGELFF. J is TRBJ2-2 and V is TRBV5-1; 10 nucleotides align to TRBD1. CDR3 size: 16 residues. Germline trimming cut 0 bases from V and 6 bases from J; bases unmatched to any gene: 5. Germline V lookup: CDR1 SGHRS, CDR2 YFSETQ. Looking up the rest from reference TRBV5-1 and TRBJ2-2 gives the full variable domain: KAGVTQTPRYLIKTRGQQVTLSCSPISGHRSVSWYQQTPGQGLQFLFEYFSETQRNKGNFPGRFSGRQFSNSRSEMNVSTLELGDSALYLCASSLDGQGGSGELFFGEGSRLTVL.

The chain couples TRBV6-5 to TRBJ1-6; TRBD1 matches 8 bases. V lost 1 base and J lost 7; bases outside the gene matches: 6. CDR1 and CDR2 (germline): MNHEY, SVGAGI. The CDR3 spans 16 residues. CDR3 sequence (DNA): TGTGCCAGCAGTTACTGGGCAGGGGGCATAAATTCACCCCTCCACTTT. It translates to CASSYWAGGINSPLHF.

This chain connects TRBV5-1 to TRBJ2-1, with D maybe TRBD2 (7 bases). Trimming left V 0 bases short and J 9 bases short, with 16 bases between. Germline CDR1 is SGHRS and CDR2 is YFSETQ. This CDR3 contains 15 residues. The CDR3 bases are TGCGCCAGCAGCTTGGGGGGGGGCCGAAGCAGTGAGCAGTTCTTC. Residues: CASSLGGGRSSEQFF.

CDR3 sequence reads: CASSVSLAAGVYGYTF. CDR3 in DNA: TGTGCCAGCAGTGTTTCCCTAGCCGCAGGCGTTTATGGCTACACCTTC. The chain couples TRBV6-1 to TRBJ1-2; no clear D gene. Germline V gene sequence: CDR1 MNHNS, CDR2 SASEGT. The length of the CDR3 is 16 residues. V lost 4 bases and J 5 bases, leaving 20 bases between the germline ends.

V usage is TRBV18 and J usage is TRBJ1-3, with TRBD1 identical over 7 bases. With 6 bases clipped from V and 0 bases from J, the junction kept 8 bases outside the gene matches. Germline loops: CDR1 KGHSH, CDR2 LQKENI. The CDR3 is made up of 16 amino acids. CDR3 bases: TGTGCCAGCTCCACCCAGGGACAGAGCTCTGGAAACACCATATATTTT. It codes for CASSTQGQSSGNTIYF.

With regard to this clone: In the same sample, other DNA sequences code for this CDR3. V and J are TRBV5-1 and TRBJ2-2; D might be TRBD2 (6 bases). Trimming shortened V by 1 base and J by 0 bases, and 7 bases separated the two germline ends. Germline CDR1 SGHRS, CDR2 YFSETQ. The CDR3 sequence is 15 residues long. This chain's CDR3 is CASSLTGANTGELFF. In DNA form, the CDR3 reads TGCGCCAGCAGCTTGACGGGGGCGAACACCGGGGAGCTGTTTTTT. Filled out from reference TRBV5-1 and TRBJ2-2, the complete variable domain reads KAGVTQTPRYLIKTRGQQVTLSCSPISGHRSVSWYQQTPGQGLQFLFEYFSETQRNKGNFPGRFSGRQFSNSRSEMNVSTLELGDSALYLCASSLTGANTGELFFGEGSRLTVL.

Concerning this clone: Distinct nucleotide sequences in the sample also encode this CDR3. The chain recombines TRBV28 with TRBJ1-2; 8 bases line up with TRBD1. The CDR3 is 13 amino acids. Per the germline V gene, CDR1 is MDHEN and CDR2 is SYDVKM. The CDR3 loop is CASSVQGARGYTF. The CDR3 bases are TGTGCTTCTTCTGTGCAGGGGGCGCGGGGCTACACCTTC.

This clone was recorded once. V gene TRBV2 combines with J gene TRBJ1-6, with 7 bases matching TRBD1. CDR3 size: 14 residues. Germline V gene data show CDR1 as SNHLY and CDR2 as FYNNEI. The junction had 6 bases not matched to a gene; V was cut back by 6 bases and J by 7 bases. The CDR3 sequence: CASSLDRLNSPLHF. In DNA, the CDR3 is TGTGCCAGCAGCCTGGACAGGCTGAATTCACCCCTCCACTTT.

The V and J genes are TRBV4-3 and TRBJ2-6; D unclear. CDR1 is LGHNA, CDR2 YSLEER, per germline. Trimming stripped 0 bases from V and 0 bases from J, with 12 bases between. The CDR3 is 18 residues long. CDR3 DNA sequence: TGCGCCAGCAGCCAAGATACAGCTACCAACTCTGGGGCCAACGTCCTGACTTTC. Amino acid sequence: CASSQDTATNSGANVLTF.

The V gene is TRBV6-1, the J gene TRBJ1-4; TRBD1 matches 9 bases. The CDR3 is 14 residues long. The germline gives CDR1 MNHNS, CDR2 SASEGT. The V gene end was trimmed by 6 bases and the J gene end by 7 bases; junction bases not matched to a gene: 6. The DNA for the CDR3 is TGTGCCAGCAGGGGGACAGGGCGGGGTGAAAAACTGTTTTTT. It translates to CASRGTGRGEKLFF.

The chain joins TRBV6-5 to TRBJ1-6; 9 bases line up with TRBD1. Germline CDR1 reads MNHEY; CDR2 reads SVGAGI. The V segment lost 6 bases and the J segment 13 bases; nucleotides outside the gene matches: 7. The CDR3 sequence is 13 residues long. CDR3 loop: CASRGQGIVPLHF. The CDR3 DNA follows: TGTGCCAGCAGAGGACAGGGGATCGTTCCCCTCCACTTT.

This clone was observed a few times. CDR3 nucleotide sequence: TGTGCCAGTAGTATGCGGGAAGGGAACACTGAAGCTTTCTTT. Translated: CASSMREGNTEAFF. The genes are TRBV19 and TRBJ1-1; D call uncertain. CDR3 size: 14 residues. From germline, CDR1 is LNHDA and CDR2 SQIVND (reference sequence). Trimming pared 3 bases from V and 1 base from J, leaving 9 bases between. The full variable domain, completed using reference TRBV19 and TRBJ1-1, is DGGITQSPKYLFRKEGQNVTLSCEQNLNHDAMYWYRQDPGQGLRLIYYSQIVNDFQKGDIAEGYSVSREKKESFPLTVTSAQKNPTAFYLCASSMREGNTEAFFGQGTRLTVV.

The table lists this clone with a few counts. This chain joins TRBV7-2 and TRBJ1-2; no clear D gene. The CDR3 is 15 residues long. V lost 8 bases to trimming and J lost 8 bases, with 24 bases between them. CDR1 and CDR2 (germline): SGHTA, FQGNSA. CDR3 residues: CASSASGGSLSGYTF. As DNA, the CDR3 is TGTGCCAGCTCTGCCTCGGGTGGCAGCCTCTCAGGCTACACCTTC.

The chain carries TRBV30 and TRBJ1-6; perhaps TRBD1 as D (6 bases). CDR3 length: 14 residues. Looked up from germline, CDR1 is GTSNPN and CDR2 is SVGIG (reference sequence). Trimming took off 3 bases at V and 7 bases at J, with 13 bases between the two ends. Here the CDR3 DNA reads TGTGCCTGGAGGGTACAGGGCCCCAATTCACCCCTCCACTTT. Translating it yields CAWRVQGPNSPLHF.

J is TRBJ1-6 and V is TRBV6-1, with D tentatively TRBD1 (6 bases). Trimming removed 7 bases from V and 7 bases from J, with 11 bases in between. CDR3 length equals 13 residues. CDR1 and CDR2 (germline): MNHNS, SASEGT. CDR3 coding DNA: TGTGCCAGCACGGGACACATCAATTCACCCCTCCACTTT. The encoded protein is CASTGHINSPLHF.

This clone came up once. The chain has TRBV27 and TRBJ2-5, with a tentative D call TRBD1 (5 bases). The J call is uncertain, as TRBJ2-7 better fits the DNA end. This CDR3 has 11 amino acids. The germline V gene encodes CDR1 MNHEY and CDR2 SMNVEV (reference sequence). CDR3 sequence: CATQGRSEQYF. CDR3 nucleotides: TGTGCCACCCAGGGTAGATCCGAGCAGTACTTC.